Sequencing of this TCR beta chain was carried out in a study of blood T cell repertoires in COVID-19. Profiled with immunoSEQ multiplex PCR; TCRdb holds only in-frame clones, not every one. The sample includes 60,000 to 65,000 clones, roughly four fifths of them seen just once. The TCR was taken from a human donor in a cohort sampled during active COVID-19. Sequenced sample: peripheral blood.

CDR3 residues: CASSLAVGGPQETQYF. The CDR3 DNA follows: TGTGCCAGCAGCTTAGCGGTGGGAGGACCCCAAGAGACCCAGTACTTC. The chain recombines TRBV7-6 with TRBJ2-5; D is possibly TRBD2 (6 bases). Trimming stripped 0 bases from V and 1 base from J, with 12 bases between. Per the germline V gene, CDR1 is SGHVS and CDR2 is FNYEAQ. CDR3 length equals 16 residues.